This TCR beta chain came from a study of OX40 agonist ivuxolimab in advanced cancers. Notes on the study in general: Clones of CD4+ and CD8+ blood T cells grew by week 6 at doses of 0.1 to 3.0 mg/kg.

As regards this clone: Its antigen is currently unknown.

Sequencing used immunoSEQ multiplex PCR; TCRdb keeps in-frame clones, though not all of them. This sample yields about 80,000 clones, of which roughly 90% are seen a single time; around 0.75% belongs to the top ten. CDR1 and CDR2 (germline): MNHEY, SVGAGI. The CDR3 is 13 amino acids. Between the trimmed V and J ends, which lost 3 bases and 0 bases, there was a span of 5 bases. This chain connects TRBV6-5 to TRBJ2-5; D remains unclear. This receptor was taken from an adult with an advanced solid tumor such as melanoma, head and neck, liver or kidney cancer. Sequences were derived from CD4+ or CD8+ T cells sorted from blood, sampled in a trial of the OX40 agonist ivuxolimab. The CDR3 DNA sequence: TGTGCCAGCAGTTATCTGTACCAAGAGACCCAGTACTTC. Translation: CASSYLYQETQYF.